These 6 T cell receptor beta chains originate from one sample sequenced in a study of human T cells and chemical hapten exposure. The time point denotes: pre-sensitization, week 0. As to treatment: therapeutic diphenylcyclopropenone sensitization with weekly scalp DPC. One entry per CDR3 protein results from TCRdb running MiXCR on the RACE reads. Of more than 70,000 distinct CDR3 sequences in the sample, around 8.8% are singletons; the top ten hold around 2.6%. The sample consisted of whole blood, taken in connection with sensitization to the hapten diphenylcyclopropenone (DPC). The receptors were sampled from a man aged 40-49 years with alopecia areata. Some clones in this sample may be carry-over from other donors' samples.

This clonotype was observed many times. This chain uses TRBV12-5 with TRBJ1-2; D is uncertain. Trimming removed 3 bases at V and 12 bases at J, with 5 bases between. The germline V gene encodes CDR1 LGHNT and CDR2 FRNRAP. The CDR3 runs 9 residues. CDR3 bases: TGTGCTAGTGGTTTTGTTCACACCTTC. This encodes CASGFVHTF.

This clonotype was found many times. V gene TRBV6-5 combines with J gene TRBJ1-1, with a weak D call TRBD1 (5 bases). V was shortened by 0 bases and J by 1 base, with 9 bases between the two germline ends. The CDR3 contains 15 residues. In germline, CDR1 is MNHEY, CDR2 SVGAGI. The CDR3 protein is CASSYSQGANTEAFF. The CDR3 region has the DNA TGTGCCAGCAGTTACTCCCAGGGAGCGAACACTGAAGCTTTCTTT.

This clonotype has more than one count but fewer than ten. This rearrangement joins TRBV5-1 to TRBJ2-5; 9 bases fit TRBD1. Germline V CDR1 and CDR2: SGHRS, YFSETQ. V was clipped by 1 base and J by 4 bases; unmatched bases: 5. This CDR3 has 15 residues. CDR3 protein: CASSLTGGGGETQYF. The CDR3 coding sequence is TGCGCCAGCAGCTTGACAGGGGGCGGTGGAGAGACCCAGTACTTC.

This clonotype came up a few times. The V call is TRBV4-3, the J call TRBJ2-1; 12 nucleotides line up with TRBD2. V lost 0 bases to trimming and J lost 8 bases; unmatched junction nucleotides: 20. The CDR3 has 21 residues. CDR1 LGHNA and CDR2 YSLEER come from the germline V gene. In DNA form, the CDR3 reads TGCGCCAGCAGCCAAGAAACGCCTTGGTCTAGCGGGAGGGCCGGGAGTGATGAGCAGTTCTTC. This encodes CASSQETPWSSGRAGSDEQFF.

This clonotype was counted at least ten times. The chain couples TRBV27 to TRBJ2-5; D is unclear. There are 14 residues in the CDR3. The V and J ends lost 3 bases and 1 base respectively, with 9 bases between them. Germline values: CDR1 MNHEY, CDR2 SMNVEV (reference sequence). The chain's CDR3 is CASSFGQTQETQYF. DNA for the CDR3: TGTGCCAGCAGTTTCGGGCAGACCCAAGAGACCCAGTACTTC.

The chain links TRBV5-4 to TRBJ1-4, with TRBD1 matching over 7 bases. This CDR3 has 15 residues. The J segment lost 4 bases and the V segment lost 4 bases, leaving 7 bases of the junction unmatched. Germline loops: CDR1 SGHNT, CDR2 YYREEE (reference sequence). The CDR3: CASSEGQTSNEKLFF. DNA for the CDR3: TGTGCCAGCAGCGAGGGACAGACGAGTAATGAAAAACTGTTTTTT.